This T cell receptor beta chain was captured by sequencing in a study of blood T cell repertoires in COVID-19. As for the study in general: PBMCs, B-cell-depleted T cells, or T cells provided the cDNA or gDNA that made up the material.

With 2 bases removed from V and 4 bases from J, the gap between germline ends came to 10 bases. Germline loops: CDR1 MNHEY, CDR2 SVGAGI. This CDR3 contains 14 residues. Measured with immunoSEQ multiplex PCR; TCRdb has only the in-frame clones, and not every one. The data show around 250,000 clones, around 80% seen once. The chain couples TRBV6-5 to TRBJ2-3, with D possibly matching TRBD2 (5 bases). This TCR came from a woman of 80 years or more with acute or convalescent COVID-19. The sequencing input was peripheral blood. The CDR3 here is CASSYETRADTQYF. The CDR3 DNA sequence: TGTGCCAGCAGTTACGAGACGCGGGCAGATACGCAGTATTTT.